The 18 T cell receptor beta chains below were found in one sample sequenced in a study of low-dose radiotherapy and immunotherapy resistance in tumors. Time point: after trial treatment. Treatment reported: LDRT plus nivolumab, ipilimumab, low-dose cyclophosphamide and aspirin (RACIN trial). TRAV- and TRBV-specific primers, spanning alpha and beta chains, primed first-strand cDNA. The authors ran around 22 PCR cycles to amplify TCRs with a constant-region primer and V-primer adapter. Each CDR3 protein gets one entry after TCRdb re-called the reads with MiXCR. The sample gives about 39,000 distinct CDR3 sequences, about a fifth of which show up once; 9.2% is in the top ten. The material was PBMCs, obtained after low-dose radiotherapy plus immunotherapy. These receptor sequences come from a female donor with ovarian cancer.

This clonotype was counted only a few times. The chain employs TRBV10-3 and TRBJ2-3; D unclear. In germline, CDR1 is ENHRY, CDR2 SYGVKD. Trimming shortened V by 7 bases and J by 0 bases, and 8 bases separated the two germline ends. The CDR3 length is 13 residues. The CDR3 reads CAIKPESTDTQYF. The CDR3 DNA is TGTGCCATCAAGCCCGAGAGCACAGATACGCAGTATTTT.

This clonotype was detected many times. V gene TRBV2 combines with J gene TRBJ1-5; D remains unclear. V dropped 6 bases and J dropped 4 bases, with 4 bases sitting between them. Germline V gene data show CDR1 as SNHLY and CDR2 as FYNNEI. The CDR3 is 11 amino acids. The CDR3: CASRQNQPQHF. CDR3 bases: TGTGCCAGCAGGCAAAATCAGCCCCAGCATTTT.

This clonotype has ten or more counts. This sequence joins TRBV5-1 and TRBJ2-1; D possibly corresponds to TRBD2 (5 bases). This CDR3 region has 13 residues. Germline CDR1 is SGHRS and CDR2 is YFSETQ. The V and J ends lost 6 bases and 3 bases respectively, with 10 bases between them. Written as DNA, the CDR3 is TGCGCCAGCACCCCGAGCGGCTACAATGAGCAGTTCTTC. Translated, it gives CASTPSGYNEQFF.

This clonotype was seen repeatedly, ten times or more. The rearrangement links TRBV4-1 to TRBJ1-1; TRBD1 matches at 7 bases. Germline loops: CDR1 MGHRA, CDR2 YSYEKL. J gave up 7 bases and V 1 base, and 12 bases lay outside the gene matches. The CDR3 has 16 amino acids. The CDR3 sequence: CASSQVAGTEQNEAFF. For the CDR3, the DNA is TGCGCCAGCAGCCAAGTTGCGGGGACAGAGCAGAATGAAGCTTTCTTT.

This clonotype was detected many times. The genes are TRBV12-3 or TRBV12-4 and TRBJ2-7; 7 nucleotides line up with TRBD1. CDR3 length: 14 amino acids. Trimming at V came to 7 bases and at J to 0 bases, leaving 6 bases not matched to a gene. The chain's CDR3 is CASNRQGGSYEQYF. The CDR3 coding sequence is TGTGCCAGCAACCGACAGGGCGGCTCCTACGAGCAGTACTTC.

J is TRBJ2-1 and V is TRBV4-1; D possibly corresponds to TRBD1 (6 bases). The CDR3 is 14 amino acids. CDR1 is MGHRA and CDR2 is YSYEKL in the germline V gene. The V and J ends lost 0 bases and 7 bases respectively, with 10 bases between them. The CDR3 nucleotides are TGCGCCAGCAGCCAAGATCAGGGACAAAATGAGCAGTTCTTC. Amino acid sequence: CASSQDQGQNEQFF.

There are many counts of this clonotype. The gene calls are TRBV29-1 and TRBJ2-1; D not resolved. Per the germline V gene, CDR1 is SQVTM and CDR2 is ANQGSEA. Trimming removed 7 bases from V and 2 bases from J, with 9 bases in between. CDR3 length: 12 amino acids. The CDR3 protein is CSALSTYNEQFF. The DNA of the CDR3 is TGCAGCGCCTTAAGCACCTACAATGAGCAGTTCTTC.

This clonotype is termed large (0.1 to 1%). The gene calls are TRBV5-1 and TRBJ2-5; D is uncertain. There are 12 residues in the CDR3. Germline-derived CDR1 and CDR2 are SGHRS and YFSETQ. V lost 3 bases to trimming and J lost 4 bases, with 7 bases between them. CDR3 in amino acids: CASSYTGETQYF. For the CDR3, the DNA is TGCGCCAGCAGCTATACGGGAGAGACCCAGTACTTC.

This clonotype has a count of ten or more. This sequence joins TRBV12-3 or TRBV12-4 and TRBJ1-6; 7 positions agree with TRBD1. After removal of 10 bases from V and 3 bases from J, the junction contained 6 bases not matched to a gene. CDR3 length equals 14 residues. CDR3 in DNA: TGTGCCACCCTTGGGACAGACTATAATTCACCCCTCCACTTT. Translation: CATLGTDYNSPLHF.

This clonotype was recorded many times. The chain combines TRBV7-9 with TRBJ2-3; 8 bases align to TRBD2. Per the germline V gene, CDR1 is SEHNR and CDR2 is FQNEAQ (reference sequence). The J segment lost 3 bases and the V segment lost 5 bases, leaving 7 bases of the junction unmatched. CDR3 length equals 15 residues. The CDR3 sequence: CASSPRGGSTDTQYF. In nucleotides, the CDR3 is TGTGCCAGCAGCCCCCGGGGGGGTTCGACAGATACGCAGTATTTT.

This clonotype was seen many times. This chain links TRBV29-1 with TRBJ2-3; no definite D call. V was trimmed by 7 bases and J by 3 bases, leaving 11 bases between them. Looked up from germline, CDR1 is SQVTM and CDR2 is ANQGSEA. The CDR3 extends over 12 amino acids. CDR3 sequence (DNA): TGCAGCGCGACGATCACGACAGATACGCAGTATTTT. It encodes CSATITTDTQYF.

Comments on this clonotype: A far larger clone lies a single base away; this is likely a read error. The CDR3 DNA sequence: TGTGCCAGCAGCCATAGCGGGGGGTCAAGTGAGCAGTACTTC. Protein: CASSHSGGSSEQYF. The chain is built from TRBV14 and TRBJ2-7, with 10 bases lining up with TRBD2. This CDR3 region has 14 residues. After removal of 3 bases from V and 7 bases from J, the junction contained 6 bases not matched to a gene. Germline V lookup: CDR1 SGHDN, CDR2 FVKESK.

This clonotype occurred a few times. The chain links TRBV3-1 to TRBJ1-3; tentative D call: TRBD1 (5 bases). V was pared by 1 base and J by 1 base, with 5 bases between. The CDR3 covers 14 residues. Germline lookup yields CDR1 LGHDT and CDR2 YNNKEL (reference sequence). CDR3 loop: CASSQGTSGNTIYF. The DNA for the CDR3 is TGTGCCAGCAGCCAAGGGACATCTGGAAACACCATATATTTT.

This clonotype was counted many times. The V call is TRBV5-1, the J call TRBJ1-2; D not resolved. Trimming removed 7 bases from V and 8 bases from J, with 18 bases in between. Germline V gene sequence: CDR1 SGHRS, CDR2 YFSETQ. This CDR3 contains 13 residues. The CDR3 DNA follows: TGCGCCAGCCACCAAGGCTACGTTGGCGGCTACACCTTC. Amino acids: CASHQGYVGGYTF.

The chain is built from TRBV10-3 and TRBJ1-1, with D hard to call. V was cut by 3 bases and J by 10 bases, with 24 bases left in between. CDR1 and CDR2 from the germline V gene are ENHRY and SYGVKD. This CDR3 spans 16 amino acids. As DNA, the CDR3 is TGTGCCATCAGTGATGTAGGATCAGCGGCAGCCCCTCCAGCTTTCTTT. This gives the protein CAISDVGSAAAPPAFF.

This clonotype was seen at least ten times. This chain connects TRBV4-2 to TRBJ2-1, with a weak D call TRBD1 (5 bases). The CDR3 consists of 14 residues. V shed 6 bases and J shed 5 bases, with 14 bases lying between them. Germline V lookup: CDR1 LGHNA, CDR2 YNFKEQ. The CDR3 sequence is CASRPAGFNNEQFF. CDR3 coding DNA: TGTGCCAGCAGACCCGCAGGGTTCAACAATGAGCAGTTCTTC.

This clonotype was seen many times. The chain recombines TRBV7-9 with TRBJ1-1; D gene ambiguous. The germline CDR1 and CDR2 sequences are SEHNR and FQNEAQ (reference sequence). The CDR3 contains 13 residues. V lost 7 bases and J lost 11, with 20 bases in between. The DNA for the CDR3 is TGTGCCAGCACCACCCCCCCCCAGCTTGGGGCTTTCTTT. The encoded protein is CASTTPPQLGAFF.

This chain uses TRBV28 with TRBJ2-4; 11 nucleotides agree with TRBD2. The CDR3 loop spans 16 amino acids. CDR1 and CDR2 (germline): MDHEN, SYDVKM. The junction had 9 bases not matched to a gene; V was cut back by 5 bases and J by 6 bases. The DNA of the CDR3 is TGTGCCAGCAGTACACTGACTAGCGGGAACAGAAACATTCAGTACTTC. Translation gives CASSTLTSGNRNIQYF.